This TCR beta chain was found in a study of blood T cell repertoires in COVID-19. Study summary: Sites across the United States, Italy and Spain contributed samples from acute and convalescent COVID-19.

The germline V gene encodes CDR1 KGHDR and CDR2 SFDVKD. The CDR3 contains 15 residues. Between the trimmed V and J ends, which lost 2 bases and 5 bases, there was a span of 14 bases. TCRdb's table, derived via immunoSEQ multiplex PCR, lists solely in-frame clones and lacks some. The sample carries fewer than 150,000 clones, about 88% recorded once. The sample consisted of peripheral blood. The receptor was isolated from a woman in her 70s who had recovered from COVID-19. The V and J genes are TRBV24-1 and TRBJ2-5; D is perhaps TRBD1 (6 bases). The CDR3 DNA follows: TGTGCCACCAGTGATTCCAGGGGTGCTGGGGAGACCCAGTACTTC. It is translated as CATSDSRGAGETQYF.